This TCR beta chain was captured in a study of beta chain features in type 1 diabetes (dated by TCRdb to 2017 to 2018). Some background on the complete study: Mean age, gender distribution, total cell number and subset yield did not differ between patients and healthy donors. A total of about 100,000,000 sorted cells were examined across all samples, and RNA yield correlated strongly with the number of cells per subset. The study compared the TCRB repertoires of sorted circulating CD4+ T cell subsets in recently diagnosed type 1 diabetes patients with those in matched healthy donors. Naive and central memory subsets were obtained from all 30 or so donors, but regulatory and stem cell-like memory subsets were isolated from only 8 patients and roughly eight healthy donors. Broader findings and caveats from the paper: HLA sub-analyses involved small numbers of individuals, so any influence of HLA type on TCRB rearrangement remained unresolved. Naive, central memory and regulatory TCRB repertoires appeared to be more similar among patients than among healthy donors. At VDJ recombination sites, patients with type 1 diabetes made fewer insertions and deleted more nucleotides, a pattern implying thymic rearrangement abnormalities. Shorter templates might have been favored by PCR, but patient and control samples were amplified and corrected together, so both groups would have been affected equally by any skew. A moderate but significant shortening of TCRB CDR3 length was observed in type 1 diabetes patients in all four CD4+ subsets. Because cDNA rather than genomic DNA was sequenced, highly expressing activated cells could have been over-represented, although no difference in activation and CD3 levels was found between groups.

From each donor, a single peripheral blood sample of about 100 mL on average was drawn into heparinised tubes. A BD FACSAria II and a panel including CD45RO, CCR7, CD25, CD127, CD95 and CD27 were used to sort naive, central memory, regulatory and stem cell-like memory CD4+ T cells. Every sorted population had a purity above 95%. PBMCs were isolated immediately by Lymphoprep density gradient centrifugation and stained directly without culture. To minimize batch effects, samples were stained and sorted in pairs, one healthy donor with one patient per experiment. This clone was seen a handful of times. Its antigen is unknown. The sample holds no much larger clone one base away, and base qualities are not on file. The High Capacity cDNA Reverse Transcription Kit was used to reverse transcribe all of the isolated RNA, meaning that expressed TCRB transcripts were what got sequenced. Deep immunoSEQ sequencing was performed on naive, central memory and regulatory T cell samples, with an average of around 3.5 million total reads per sample. Sorted cells were lysed in RLT buffer, and RNA was extracted using DNase-treated RNeasy Micro or Mini kits according to cell number. To prevent cross-contamination, each cell subset was processed individually, whereas patient and healthy donor samples were processed jointly. TCRB sequences were amplified from cDNA with the immunoSEQ multiplex PCR, producing 87-bp fragments spanning the CDR3 region. Sequencing of the amplicons was done on the Illumina HiSeq platform. The original methods were these. Synthetic template baselines were used to correct PCR bias computationally, reads within Hamming distance 2 were collapsed together, and singletons that could not be merged were discarded. Reads were aligned against IMGT to assign V, D and J genes, CDR3 length and insertions or deletions at six rearrangement sites. Within each subset, clonotype counts were normalized to sorted cell number, and only after that were true diversity and Gini coefficients computed with the tcR R package. The overlap coefficient, calculated on TCRB nucleotide sequences, was used to quantify repertoire sharing. Drawn from immuneACCESS, this table holds only the in-frame rearrangements with V and J called that TCRdb kept. Clones are partly lost; checked studies trace under half to an unresolved V gene and leave the rest unexplained. Clone size and the V and J calls come from that table; the DNA yielded D and trimming. The sample data list over 150,000 clones, and about 9% of these were observed just once. Of the sample, more than 0.45% is held by the ten largest clones.

For this chain, trimming is 1 base at the V end and 9 bases at the J end, and the number of junction bases without a gene match is 4. Reading from cysteine to phenylalanine, the CDR3 counts 14 amino acids. The sequence is cut down to CDR3 DNA, 42 bases in frame from base 1. The germline V gene gives CDR1 as SGHTA and CDR2 as FQGTGA. The rearranged segments are TRBV7-3 and TRBJ2-1, and TRBD2 matches 9 of the central bases. The sequence derives from a woman aged 18-29 years with type 1 diabetes. Sequenced material: central memory CD4+ T cells from blood. The CDR3 has the sequence CASSLIAGEGEQFF. In nucleotides, the sequence is TGTGCCAGCAGCTTAATAGCGGGAGAGGGTGAGCAGTTCTTC.